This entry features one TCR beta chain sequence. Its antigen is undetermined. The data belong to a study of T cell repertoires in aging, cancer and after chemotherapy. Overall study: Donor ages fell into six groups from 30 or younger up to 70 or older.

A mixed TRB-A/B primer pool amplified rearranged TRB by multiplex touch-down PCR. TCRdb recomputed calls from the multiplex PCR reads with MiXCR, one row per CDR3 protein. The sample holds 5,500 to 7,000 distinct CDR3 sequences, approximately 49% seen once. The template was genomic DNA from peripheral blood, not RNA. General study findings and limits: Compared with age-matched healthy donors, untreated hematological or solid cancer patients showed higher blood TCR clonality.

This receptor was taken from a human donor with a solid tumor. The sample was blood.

For the CDR3, the DNA is TGTGCCAGCAGCCCGACAAGGAACACTGAAGCTTTCTTT. It specifies CASSPTRNTEAFF. V and J are TRBV6-4 and TRBJ1-1; D ambiguous. CDR3 length: 13 residues. The V and J ends lost 6 bases and 1 base respectively, with 9 bases between them. CDR1 is MRHNA, CDR2 SNTAGT, per germline.